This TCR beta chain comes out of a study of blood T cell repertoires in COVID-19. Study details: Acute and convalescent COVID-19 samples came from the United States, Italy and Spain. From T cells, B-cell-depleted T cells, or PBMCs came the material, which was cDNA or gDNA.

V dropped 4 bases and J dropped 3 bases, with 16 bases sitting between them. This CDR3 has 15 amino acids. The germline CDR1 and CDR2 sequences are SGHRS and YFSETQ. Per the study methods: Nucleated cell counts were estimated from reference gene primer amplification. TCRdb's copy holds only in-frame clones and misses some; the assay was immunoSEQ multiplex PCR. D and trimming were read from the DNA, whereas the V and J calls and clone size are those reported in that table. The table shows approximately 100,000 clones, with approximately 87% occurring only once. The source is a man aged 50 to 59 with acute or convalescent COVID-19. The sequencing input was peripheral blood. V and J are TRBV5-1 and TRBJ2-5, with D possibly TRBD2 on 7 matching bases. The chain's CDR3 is CASSPGDYLEETQYF. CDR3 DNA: TGCGCCAGCAGCCCAGGGGACTACTTAGAAGAGACCCAGTACTTC. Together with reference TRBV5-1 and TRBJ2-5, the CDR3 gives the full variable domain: KAGVTQTPRYLIKTRGQQVTLSCSPISGHRSVSWYQQTPGQGLQFLFEYFSETQRNKGNFPGRFSGRQFSNSRSEMNVSTLELGDSALYLCASSPGDYLEETQYFGPGTRLLVL.